The 22 T cell receptor beta chains reported below all come from one sample, sequenced in a study of T-cell reconstitution after alpha-beta-depleted transplantation in children. Unique molecular identifiers were built into the TCRbeta library. TCRdb reprocessed the PCR reads via MiXCR and lists one record per CDR3 protein. Altogether approximately 250,000 distinct CDR3 sequences are present, approximately 9.8% being singletons, with the ten largest covering approximately 4.7%. This specimen was PBMCs from the stem cell graft donor, taken from the stem cell graft. The receptors stem from a human donor who donated a stem cell graft to a child with SCID.

This clonotype was found many times. V gene TRBV20-1 combines with J gene TRBJ2-3, with 12 bases that match TRBD2. V shed 1 base and J 4 bases; nucleotides not matched to a gene: 6. The CDR3 contains 16 residues. Germline lookup yields CDR1 DFQATT and CDR2 SNEGSKA (reference sequence). CDR3 region: CSARVTSGGPPDTQYF. As DNA, the CDR3 is TGCAGTGCTAGAGTTACTAGCGGGGGGCCGCCAGATACGCAGTATTTT.

This clonotype was seen at least ten times. The CDR3, as DNA: TGTGCCAGCAGTTACCGGGACGGATACAATGAGCAGTTCTTC. This translates into CASSYRDGYNEQFF. The chain links TRBV6-5 to TRBJ2-1; D tentatively reads TRBD1 or TRBD2 (5 bases each). Germline V gene sequence: CDR1 MNHEY, CDR2 SVGAGI. Trimming shortened V by 2 bases and J by 4 bases, and 9 bases separated the two germline ends. The length of the CDR3 is 14 residues.

This clonotype was seen many times. The J gene is TRBJ1-5, the V gene TRBV4-3; TRBD1 might be the D (6 bases). Germline V gives CDR1 LGHNA, CDR2 YSLEER. V was trimmed by 4 bases and J by 3 bases, leaving 7 bases between them. The CDR3 spans 13 residues. The CDR3 spells CASSPGDNQPQHF. The CDR3, as DNA: TGCGCCAGCAGCCCAGGGGACAATCAGCCCCAGCATTTT.

This clonotype was detected many times. This chain's CDR3 is CASSLGLDADTQYF. CDR3 DNA: TGTGCCAGCAGCTTAGGTTTAGACGCAGATACGCAGTATTTT. V gene TRBV13 combines with J gene TRBJ2-3; D gene uncertain. In germline, CDR1 is PRHDT, CDR2 FYEKMQ (reference sequence). The germline V and J ends were trimmed by 0 bases and 4 bases, with 8 bases remaining between them. The CDR3 is made up of 14 amino acids.

This clonotype occurred many times. The chain carries TRBV21-1 and TRBJ2-1; TRBD2 is the table's D call and was not checked against the DNA. TRBV21-1 has pseudogene status. The CDR3 contains 20 residues. CDR3 sequence: CASSKALSLADKGPYNEQFF. The DNA of the CDR3 is TGTGCCAGCAGCAAAGCCCTCTCTCTAGCGGACAAAGGCCCCTACAATGAGCAGTTCTTC.

The table lists this clonotype with many counts. The J gene is TRBJ1-1, the V gene TRBV10-3, with D possibly matching TRBD1 (5 bases). This CDR3 spans 12 amino acids. Germline values: CDR1 ENHRY, CDR2 SYGVKD. V was pared by 6 bases and J by 6 bases, with 11 bases between. CDR3 nucleotide sequence: TGTGCCATCAGCAGCTTGGGGCCTGAAGCTTTCTTT. This sequence encodes CAISSLGPEAFF.

This clonotype has at least ten counts. V gene TRBV20-1 combines with J gene TRBJ1-1; D might be TRBD1 (6 bases). The V and J ends lost 6 bases and 1 base respectively, with 12 bases between them. Germline CDR1 and CDR2: DFQATT and SNEGSKA (reference sequence). CDR3 length equals 13 residues. The CDR3 sequence is CSAPRDKNTEAFF. CDR3 coding DNA: TGCAGTGCACCCCGGGACAAGAACACTGAAGCTTTCTTT.

This clonotype was seen ten or more times. CDR3 in amino acids: CASSGAGGYNEQFF. In nucleotides, the CDR3 is TGTGCCAGCAGTGGAGCGGGGGGCTACAATGAGCAGTTCTTC. This chain joins TRBV12-3 or TRBV12-4 and TRBJ2-1; 9 bases are shared with TRBD2. There are 14 residues in the CDR3. V shed 5 bases and J 3 bases; nucleotides not matched to a gene: 2.

This clonotype showed up many times. This chain connects TRBV28 to TRBJ2-2; TRBD2 might be the D (5 bases). This CDR3 has 17 amino acids. Trimming pared 5 bases from V and 5 bases from J, leaving 21 bases between. Per germline, CDR1 MDHEN and CDR2 SYDVKM. CDR3 sequence reads: CASSPVNGPGDTGELFF. CDR3 coding DNA: TGTGCCAGCAGTCCCGTGAACGGACCCGGGGATACCGGGGAGCTGTTTTTT.

This clonotype has ten or more counts. The chain joins TRBV3-1 to TRBJ1-4, with D possibly TRBD1 on 6 matching bases. The V and J ends lost 7 bases and 7 bases respectively, with 16 bases between them. Germline V gene lookup returns CDR1 LGHDT and CDR2 YNNKEL (reference sequence). This CDR3 region has 14 residues. The CDR3 region is CASTPRGAGEKLFF. CDR3 bases: TGTGCCAGCACCCCCCGGGGGGCTGGTGAAAAACTGTTTTTT. Supplemented by reference TRBV3-1 and TRBJ1-4, the full variable domain reads DTAVSQTPKYLVTQMGNDKSIKCEQNLGHDTMYWYKQDSKKFLKIMFSYNNKELIINETVPNRFSPKSPDKAHLNLHINSLELGDSAVYFCASTPRGAGEKLFFGSGTQLSVL.

Concerning this clonotype itself: An end of the junction does not agree with germline; a read error may underlie this. The gene calls are TRBV6-2 or TRBV6-3 and TRBJ1-5; 7 bases fit TRBD1. The germline V gene has CDR1 MNHEY and CDR2 SVGEGT. CDR3 length: 14 residues. CDR3 DNA: TGTGTCAGCAGTTTCCGGGACAGAGACCAGCCCCAGCATTTT. This sequence encodes CVSSFRDRDQPQHF.

This clonotype came up many times. The chain has TRBV5-1 and TRBJ2-1; D is ambiguous. Germline V CDR1 and CDR2: SGHRS, YFSETQ. This CDR3 contains 13 residues. V gave up 0 bases and J gave up 7 bases, with 8 bases separating them. CDR3: CASSLAKGNEQFF. The CDR3 region has the DNA TGCGCCAGCAGCTTGGCCAAGGGAAATGAGCAGTTCTTC.

This clonotype has ten or more counts. The V gene is TRBV24-1, the J gene TRBJ2-2; 8 nucleotides match TRBD1. Unmatched junction bases numbered 9, after V lost 4 bases and J lost 3 bases. The CDR3 covers 17 residues. CDR1 KGHDR and CDR2 SFDVKD come from the germline V gene. In DNA, the CDR3 is TGTGCCACCAGTGAGACAGGGGCATATTCGGACACCGGGGAGCTGTTTTTT. This encodes CATSETGAYSDTGELFF.

Ten or more counts support this clonotype. For the CDR3, the DNA is TGCAGTGTGGCCAGGGGGCCCAATCAGCCCCAGCATTTT. Its translation is CSVARGPNQPQHF. This chain links TRBV20-1 with TRBJ1-5; 8 nucleotides agree with TRBD1. After removal of 7 bases from V and 3 bases from J, the junction contained 5 bases not matched to a gene. This CDR3 comprises 13 residues. The germline V gene has CDR1 DFQATT and CDR2 SNEGSKA (reference sequence).

This clonotype was found many times. The gene calls are TRBV6-1 and TRBJ1-4; D is ambiguous. V lost 2 bases to trimming and J lost 5 bases, with 15 bases between them. This CDR3 has 16 amino acids. Germline values: CDR1 MNHNS, CDR2 SASEGT. CDR3 nucleotide sequence: TGTGCCAGCAGTGAAAAGTCGAGGGCAAGAAATGAAAAACTGTTTTTT. It is translated as CASSEKSRARNEKLFF.

This clonotype was found many times. V is TRBV20-1 and J is TRBJ1-2; D possibly corresponds to TRBD1 (6 bases). CDR1 is DFQATT, CDR2 SNEGSKA, per germline (reference sequence). This CDR3 is built from 17 residues. Trimming took 6 bases from V and 4 from J, leaving 27 bases between them. In nucleotides, the CDR3 is TGCAGTGCCCCTGTCGCGGGAGGGGGGCAGCTGAGCTATGGCTACACCTTC. Amino acids: CSAPVAGGGQLSYGYTF.

This clonotype was seen at least ten times. The chain employs TRBV3-1 and TRBJ1-1; D might be TRBD1 (6 bases). The CDR3 spans 14 residues. Trimming shortened V by 3 bases and J by 5 bases, and 13 bases separated the two germline ends. Germline V lookup: CDR1 LGHDT, CDR2 YNNKEL (reference sequence). The CDR3 bases are TGTGCCAGCAGCCAGGGGATAGGGGGGACTGAAGCTTTCTTT. This sequence encodes CASSQGIGGTEAFF.

This clonotype was observed a handful of times. V is TRBV6-5 and J is TRBJ1-2; D unclear. Germline-derived CDR1 and CDR2 are MNHEY and SVGAGI. Between the trimmed V and J ends, which lost 2 bases and 4 bases, there was a span of 11 bases. The CDR3 has 14 residues. The CDR3 coding sequence is TGTGCCAGCAGTTACGGTTCTTCCCCCTATGGCTACACCTTC. Its translation is CASSYGSSPYGYTF.

Many counts were recorded for this clonotype. V and J are TRBV27 and TRBJ1-2, with D possibly TRBD1 on 5 matching bases. This CDR3 has 13 amino acids. Germline V gene sequence: CDR1 MNHEY, CDR2 SMNVEV (reference sequence). The V and J ends lost 5 bases and 7 bases respectively, with 14 bases between them. The CDR3 sequence: CASSPLLGPGYTF. CDR3 sequence (DNA): TGTGCCAGCAGTCCCCTCCTGGGGCCTGGCTACACCTTC.

Many counts were recorded for this clonotype. The chain couples TRBV7-9 to TRBJ1-1; D ambiguous. The CDR3 is made up of 15 amino acids. V lost 5 bases to trimming and J lost 4 bases, with 17 bases between them. CDR1 and CDR2 from the germline V gene are SEHNR and FQNEAQ (reference sequence). The CDR3 loop reads CASSPRGAVSTEAFF. The CDR3, as DNA: TGTGCCAGCAGCCCCCGAGGAGCCGTGAGCACTGAAGCTTTCTTT.

The sample holds many counts of this clonotype. The chain is built from TRBV5-1 and TRBJ2-4, with 7 positions matching TRBD1. V lost 0 bases to trimming and J lost 2 bases; unmatched junction nucleotides: 5. CDR1 and CDR2 (germline): SGHRS, YFSETQ. There are 16 residues in the CDR3. CDR3 nucleotide sequence: TGCGCCAGCAGCTTGGTAGGGGGCTTAACCAAAAACATTCAGTACTTC. Residues: CASSLVGGLTKNIQYF.

This clonotype has a count of ten or more. This rearrangement joins TRBV18 to TRBJ2-4; D is possibly TRBD1 (6 bases). Germline values: CDR1 KGHSH, CDR2 LQKENI. V gave up 2 bases and J gave up 5 bases, with 10 bases separating them. There are 14 residues in the CDR3. The CDR3: CASSPSGAENIQYF. In nucleotides, the CDR3 is TGTGCCAGCTCACCATCAGGGGCGGAAAACATTCAGTACTTC.